A single sample is the source of the 17 T cell receptor beta chains below, sequenced in a study of cytomegalovirus exposure and HLA in healthy donors. The PCR had 60 Vbeta and 13 Jbeta primers. Repertoires were generated with immunoSEQ multiplex PCR, while TCRdb's copy carries only in-frame clones and drops some. This sample carries about 160,000 clones, with roughly 1.3% going to the ten biggest clones. Sequencing was done on a sample of PBMCs. The receptors were sampled from an older woman in good health and CMV-seronegative.

The chain couples TRBV6-5 to TRBJ2-7; tentatively, D is TRBD2 (6 bases). CDR1 is MNHEY, CDR2 SVGAGI, per germline. CDR3 size: 15 residues. V was cut by 5 bases and J by 6 bases, with 20 bases left in between. The CDR3 loop is CASSLLRQGGSEQYF. CDR3 nucleotide sequence: TGTGCCAGCAGTCTCCTTCGGCAGGGAGGCTCCGAGCAGTACTTC.

The rearrangement uses TRBV5-1 and TRBJ2-5, with 12 bases matching TRBD2. Germline assignment: CDR1 SGHRS and CDR2 YFSETQ. V lost 3 bases, J lost 4 bases, and 4 bases stayed unmatched. The CDR3 loop spans 15 amino acids. The CDR3 DNA is TGCGCCAGCAGCTCGACTAGCGGGAGAGGAGAGACCCAGTACTTC. Translation: CASSSTSGRGETQYF.

The chain carries TRBV7-9 and TRBJ1-5; D ambiguous. The CDR3 totals 12 residues. CDR1 is SEHNR and CDR2 is FQNEAQ in the germline V gene (reference sequence). V lost 5 bases to trimming and J lost 4 bases, with 6 bases between them. The CDR3 here is CASSPVNQPQHF. The DNA for the CDR3 is TGTGCCAGCAGCCCCGTAAATCAGCCCCAGCATTTT.

The chain couples TRBV5-1 to TRBJ1-1, with 10 bases identical to TRBD1. CDR3 length equals 12 residues. The V segment lost 2 bases and the J segment 11 bases; nucleotides outside the gene matches: 3. The germline CDR1 and CDR2 sequences are SGHRS and YFSETQ. The DNA of the CDR3 is TGCGCCAGCAGCTTTGACAGGGGGCATGCTTTCTTT. It specifies CASSFDRGHAFF.

The rearrangement uses TRBV27 and TRBJ1-1, with TRBD1 as a possible D gene (5 bases). Germline CDR1 reads MNHEY; CDR2 reads SMNVEV (reference sequence). Trimming removed 3 bases from V and 0 bases from J, with 20 bases in between. This CDR3 is 18 amino acids long. In DNA, the CDR3 is TGTGCCAGCAGTTTTTCGAGGAGGGGTGGGGCGGTGAACACTGAAGCTTTCTTT. Translation gives CASSFSRRGGAVNTEAFF.

The chain recombines TRBV2 with TRBJ2-2, with a tentative D call TRBD1 (6 bases). Germline CDR1 and CDR2: SNHLY and FYNNEI. Trimming removed 2 bases at V and 5 bases at J, with 12 bases between. The CDR3 covers 15 residues. The CDR3 DNA reads as TGTGCCAGCAGTGAATTGACAGGCGGGACCGGGGAGCTGTTTTTT. It codes for CASSELTGGTGELFF.

The V gene is TRBV6-1, the J gene TRBJ2-1, with D possibly TRBD1 on 5 matching bases. V lost 6 bases and J 4 bases, leaving 7 bases between the germline ends. Looked up from germline, CDR1 is MNHNS and CDR2 is SASEGT. The length of the CDR3 is 12 residues. The CDR3 DNA follows: TGTGCCAGCAGCCACAGGTACAATGAGCAGTTCTTC. Its translation: CASSHRYNEQFF.

On this clone itself: A junction boundary mismatches the germline segment, possibly from a read error. This chain joins TRBV2 and TRBJ2-7; 8 bases are a match to TRBD1. The germline V gene encodes CDR1 SNHLY and CDR2 FYNNEI. The CDR3 totals 14 residues. CDR3 amino acids: CTSKPTGDSYEQYF. CDR3 sequence (DNA): TGTACCAGCAAGCCGACAGGGGACTCCTACGAGCAGTACTTC. The full variable domain, completed using reference TRBV2 and TRBJ2-7, is EPEVTQTPSHQVTQMGQEVILRCVPISNHLYFYWYRQILGQKVEFLVSFYNNEISEKSEIFDDQFSVERPDGSNFTLKIRSTKLEDSAMYFCTSKPTGDSYEQYFGPGTRLTVT.

The CDR3: CASSPAGLPRPRSYEQYF. The CDR3 DNA is TGCGCCAGCTCCCCGGCGGGACTCCCCAGGCCGCGTTCCTACGAGCAGTACTTC. The chain is built from TRBV10-1 and TRBJ2-7; the D gene is possibly TRBD2 (6 bases). Germline CDR1 WNHNN, CDR2 SYGVQD (reference sequence). The length of the CDR3 is 18 residues. V was trimmed by 8 bases and J by 1 base, leaving 27 bases between them.

The rearrangement joins TRBV25-1 to TRBJ2-1; D may be TRBD1 (5 bases). CDR1 is MGHDK and CDR2 is SYGVNS in the germline V gene. Trimming removed 5 bases at V and 6 bases at J, with 11 bases between. CDR3 length equals 13 residues. CDR3 coding DNA: TGTGCCAGCAGTAAAAGGGGTAGCAATGAGCAGTTCTTC. Its protein product is CASSKRGSNEQFF.

The J gene is TRBJ1-1, the V gene TRBV7-2; D unresolved. Trimming shortened V by 5 bases and J by 11 bases, and 15 bases separated the two germline ends. The CDR3 has 12 amino acids. Germline loops: CDR1 SGHTA, CDR2 FQGNSA. CDR3 nucleotide sequence: TGTGCCAGCAGCCCCGCGGCCCTGACGGCTTTCTTT. Its protein is CASSPAALTAFF. Supplemented by reference TRBV7-2 and TRBJ1-1, the full variable domain reads GAGVSQSPSNKVTEKGKDVELRCDPISGHTALYWYRQSLGQGLEFLIYFQGNSAPDKSGLPSDRFSAERTGGSVSTLTIQRTQQEDSAVYLCASSPAALTAFFGQGTRLTVV.

V is TRBV7-2 and J is TRBJ2-7, with D possibly TRBD1 on 6 matching bases. The CDR3 is 13 amino acids. Deletions cut 6 bases from V and 3 bases from J, with 12 bases between. Germline assignment: CDR1 SGHTA and CDR2 FQGNSA. The CDR3 coding sequence is TGTGCCAGCAGTCTGGACAGAAACTACGAGCAGTACTTC. This gives the protein CASSLDRNYEQYF.

The chain uses TRBV15 and TRBJ2-4, with D maybe TRBD1 (5 bases). The CDR3 has 13 amino acids. The V end was cut by 6 bases, the J end by 0 bases, with 6 bases between. Germline values: CDR1 LNHNV, CDR2 YYDKDF (reference sequence). In nucleotides, the CDR3 is TGTGCCACCAGAGGGGTAGCCAAAAACATTCAGTACTTC. This codes for CATRGVAKNIQYF.

The chain is built from TRBV7-8 and TRBJ1-2; the match to TRBD1 covers 11 bases. This CDR3 has 14 amino acids. Trimming removed 6 bases from V and 8 bases from J; junction bases left unmatched: 8. The germline V gene has CDR1 SGHVS and CDR2 FQNEAQ. The CDR3 sequence is CASRPGQGAWGYTF. CDR3 in DNA: TGTGCCAGCAGACCCGGACAGGGGGCTTGGGGCTACACCTTC.

The genes are TRBV6-4 and TRBJ2-1, with TRBD2 matching 10 bases. With 6 bases clipped from V and 9 bases from J, the junction kept 14 bases outside the gene matches. Germline V gives CDR1 MRHNA, CDR2 SNTAGT. This CDR3 spans 16 amino acids. CDR3 nucleotide sequence: TGTGCCAGCAGCCAAGATTCACTAGCGGGAAGGATTGAGCAGTTCTTC. It specifies CASSQDSLAGRIEQFF.

The rearrangement uses TRBV4-2 and TRBJ2-3; tentative D call: TRBD1 (6 bases). The CDR3 runs 19 residues. Trimming stripped 3 bases from V and 2 bases from J, with 24 bases between. In germline, CDR1 is LGHNA, CDR2 YNFKEQ. The CDR3 loop reads CASSHYITGQGGSTDTQYF. The CDR3 region has the DNA TGTGCCAGCAGCCACTACATCACAGGGCAGGGTGGGTCCACAGATACGCAGTATTTT.

The chain employs TRBV5-1 and TRBJ2-7, with a possible D match to TRBD2 (6 bases). The V gene lost 4 bases and the J gene lost 0 bases, with 17 bases spanning the gap. Per the germline V gene, CDR1 is SGHRS and CDR2 is YFSETQ. The CDR3 is 16 amino acids. Written as DNA, the CDR3 is TGCGCCAGCAGCAGATTTGGCGACGGGAGCTCCTACGAGCAGTACTTC. Its translation: CASSRFGDGSSYEQYF.